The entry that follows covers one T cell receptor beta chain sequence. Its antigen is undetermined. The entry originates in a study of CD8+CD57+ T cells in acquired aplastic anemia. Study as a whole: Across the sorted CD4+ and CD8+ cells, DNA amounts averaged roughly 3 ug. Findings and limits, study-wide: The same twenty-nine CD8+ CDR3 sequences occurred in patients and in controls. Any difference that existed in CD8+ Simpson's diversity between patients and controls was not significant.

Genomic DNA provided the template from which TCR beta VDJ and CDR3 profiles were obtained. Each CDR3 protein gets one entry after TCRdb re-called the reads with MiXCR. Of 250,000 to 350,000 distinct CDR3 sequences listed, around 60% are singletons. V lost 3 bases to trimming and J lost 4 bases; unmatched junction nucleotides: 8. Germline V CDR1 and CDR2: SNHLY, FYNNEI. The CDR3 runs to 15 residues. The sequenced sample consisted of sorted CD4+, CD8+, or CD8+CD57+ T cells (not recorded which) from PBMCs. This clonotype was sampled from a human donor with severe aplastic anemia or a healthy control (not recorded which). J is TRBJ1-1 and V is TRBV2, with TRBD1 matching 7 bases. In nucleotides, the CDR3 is TGTGCCAGCAGTGATTTGGGACAGAAAGGCACTGAAGCTTTCTTT. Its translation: CASSDLGQKGTEAFF.